This is a list of T cell receptor beta chains from one sample in a study of blood T cell repertoires in COVID-19. Profiling relied on immunoSEQ multiplex PCR, and the TCRdb table lists in-frame clones only, not all of them. The data show some 320,000 clones, with roughly 86% seen just once and under 3% held by the top ten. The source material was PBMCs or T cells enriched from blood (not recorded which). The receptors come from a woman between 45 and 65 years old who had been exposed to COVID-19. CDR3s include the opening cysteine and the closing phenylalanine or tryptophan. D genes are given only for firm matches. Only some rows state a clone size, as once, few, many or a class for expanded clones.

d_gene: -
abundance: -
v_gene: TRBV5-1
j_gene: TRBJ1-4
CDR3aa: CASSLAEGRLFF
CDR3nt: TGCGCCAGCAGCTTGGCGGAGGGGAGACTGTTTTTT

d_gene: -
abundance: -
v_gene: TRBV11-3
j_gene: TRBJ2-7
CDR3aa: CASSPGGTYEQYF
CDR3nt: TGTGCCAGCAGCCCCGGAGGCACCTACGAGCAGTACTTC

d_gene: -
abundance: many
v_gene: TRBV19
j_gene: TRBJ2-7
CDR3aa: CASSMQGGLYEQYF
CDR3nt: TGTGCCAGTAGTATGCAGGGAGGACTCTACGAGCAGTACTTC

d_gene: -
abundance: -
v_gene: TRBV5-6
j_gene: TRBJ2-3
CDR3aa: CASSLGGGRRAPDTQYF
CDR3nt: TGTGCCAGCAGCTTGGGTGGGGGCCGCAGGGCTCCAGATACGCAGTATTTT

d_gene: TRBD1
abundance: -
v_gene: TRBV7-9
j_gene: TRBJ1-1
CDR3aa: CASSLAGGPEAFF
CDR3nt: TGTGCCAGCAGCTTAGCAGGGGGCCCTGAAGCTTTCTTT

d_gene: TRBD2
abundance: -
v_gene: TRBV5-1
j_gene: TRBJ2-1
CDR3aa: CASSLSRGVSYNEQFF
CDR3nt: TGCGCCAGCAGCTTGTCGCGGGGGGTCTCCTACAATGAGCAGTTCTTC

d_gene: -
abundance: -
v_gene: TRBV25-1
j_gene: TRBJ2-1
CDR3aa: CASSVAGPRGQFF
CDR3nt: TGTGCCAGCAGTGTCGCAGGCCCCAGGGGGCAGTTCTTC

d_gene: -
abundance: -
v_gene: TRBV10-3
j_gene: TRBJ1-4
CDR3aa: CAIRENKEQLFF
CDR3nt: TGTGCCATCAGGGAGAATAAAGAGCAACTGTTTTTT

d_gene: -
abundance: -
v_gene: TRBV28
j_gene: TRBJ1-5
CDR3aa: CASRHAGTHQPQHF
CDR3nt: TGTGCCAGCAGGCACGCAGGAACCCATCAGCCCCAGCATTTT

d_gene: -
abundance: -
v_gene: TRBV4-1
j_gene: TRBJ2-7
CDR3aa: CASSQVGRIYEQYF
CDR3nt: TGCGCCAGCAGCCAAGTCGGCAGGATCTACGAGCAGTACTTC

d_gene: -
abundance: -
v_gene: TRBV19
j_gene: TRBJ2-1
CDR3aa: CASLDVGYNEQFF
CDR3nt: TGTGCCAGCCTAGACGTGGGTTACAATGAGCAGTTCTTC

d_gene: -
abundance: -
v_gene: TRBV18
j_gene: TRBJ1-3
CDR3aa: CASSPLSGAGNTIYF
CDR3nt: TGTGCCAGCTCACCACTGTCGGGGGCTGGAAACACCATATATTTT

d_gene: TRBD1
abundance: -
v_gene: TRBV30
j_gene: TRBJ1-2
CDR3aa: CAWTKDRGKYGYTF
CDR3nt: TGTGCCTGGACTAAGGACAGGGGGAAGTATGGCTACACCTTC

d_gene: TRBD1
abundance: few
v_gene: TRBV5-1
j_gene: TRBJ2-7
CDR3aa: CASRSGQGTYEQYF
CDR3nt: TGCGCCAGCAGATCGGGACAGGGTACCTACGAGCAGTACTTC

d_gene: TRBD1
abundance: -
v_gene: TRBV3-1/TRBV3-2
j_gene: TRBJ1-4
CDR3aa: CASTRQGSEKLFF
CDR3nt: TGTGCCAGCACTCGACAGGGTAGTGAAAAACTGTTTTTT

d_gene: -
abundance: -
v_gene: TRBV6-5
j_gene: TRBJ1-1
CDR3aa: CASRAGPRNTEAFF
CDR3nt: TGTGCCAGCAGAGCGGGACCCAGGAACACTGAAGCTTTCTTT

d_gene: -
abundance: -
v_gene: TRBV5-4
j_gene: TRBJ2-2
CDR3aa: CASSRTAGTGELFF
CDR3nt: TGTGCCAGCAGCCGGACCGCGGGGACCGGGGAGCTGTTTTTT

d_gene: TRBD1
abundance: -
v_gene: TRBV19
j_gene: TRBJ1-2
CDR3aa: CASTRPGQGRGYTF
CDR3nt: TGTGCCAGTACCCGACCGGGACAGGGAAGGGGCTACACCTTC

d_gene: -
abundance: -
v_gene: TRBV29-1
j_gene: TRBJ2-7
CDR3aa: CSVRGGHEQYF
CDR3nt: TGCAGCGTTAGGGGGGGCCACGAGCAGTACTTC

d_gene: -
abundance: -
v_gene: TRBV7-8
j_gene: TRBJ1-5
CDR3aa: CASSLVRGNQPQHF
CDR3nt: TGTGCCAGCAGCTTAGTTCGTGGCAATCAGCCCCAGCATTTT

d_gene: TRBD1
abundance: -
v_gene: TRBV7-8
j_gene: TRBJ1-2
CDR3aa: CASSRPRGTGGDGYTF
CDR3nt: TGTGCCAGCAGCCGACCTAGAGGGACAGGGGGCGATGGCTACACCTTC

d_gene: -
abundance: -
v_gene: TRBV7-8
j_gene: TRBJ2-3
CDR3aa: CASSLQTDTQYF
CDR3nt: TGTGCCAGCAGCTTACAGACAGATACGCAGTATTTT

d_gene: -
abundance: -
v_gene: TRBV5-1
j_gene: TRBJ1-3
CDR3aa: CASSLGVVGNTIYF
CDR3nt: TGCGCCAGCAGCTTGGGTGTAGTAGGAAACACCATATATTTT

d_gene: TRBD1
abundance: few
v_gene: TRBV30
j_gene: TRBJ1-5
CDR3aa: CAWSVQGYRNQPQHF
CDR3nt: TGTGCCTGGAGTGTACAGGGGTATCGGAATCAGCCCCAGCATTTT

d_gene: -
abundance: -
v_gene: TRBV28
j_gene: TRBJ2-1
CDR3aa: CASIPRGGRSYNEQFF
CDR3nt: TGTGCCAGCATCCCGCGGGGCGGACGCTCCTACAATGAGCAGTTCTTC

d_gene: -
abundance: -
v_gene: TRBV30
j_gene: TRBJ1-1
CDR3aa: CAWSVLGPTEAFF
CDR3nt: TGTGCCTGGAGTGTACTAGGGCCAACAGAAGCTTTCTTT

d_gene: -
abundance: -
v_gene: TRBV5-1
j_gene: TRBJ1-6
CDR3aa: CASRRDHNSPLHF
CDR3nt: TGCGCCAGCAGGCGGGACCATAATTCACCCCTCCACTTT

d_gene: TRBD1
abundance: -
v_gene: TRBV5-6
j_gene: TRBJ1-5
CDR3aa: CASSSRTGALNQPQHF
CDR3nt: TGTGCCAGCAGCTCCAGGACAGGGGCCCTCAATCAGCCCCAGCATTTT

d_gene: -
abundance: -
v_gene: TRBV4-1
j_gene: TRBJ2-5
CDR3aa: CASSQDGGSKSRETQYF
CDR3nt: TGCGCCAGCAGCCAAGATGGGGGCAGTAAGAGCCGAGAGACCCAGTACTTC

d_gene: -
abundance: -
v_gene: TRBV30
j_gene: TRBJ2-3
CDR3aa: CAWRPTGGRADTQYF
CDR3nt: TGTGCCTGGAGACCGACGGGGGGCCGCGCAGATACGCAGTATTTT

d_gene: -
abundance: -
v_gene: TRBV28
j_gene: TRBJ1-5
CDR3aa: CASTSPGNQPQHF
CDR3nt: TGTGCCAGCACTTCTCCCGGCAATCAGCCCCAGCATTTT

d_gene: -
abundance: -
v_gene: TRBV5-5
j_gene: TRBJ2-5
CDR3aa: CASRQPGSPQGETQYF
CDR3nt: TGTGCCAGCAGGCAGCCGGGGAGCCCGCAAGGAGAGACCCAGTACTTC

d_gene: TRBD1
abundance: -
v_gene: TRBV3-1/TRBV3-2
j_gene: TRBJ1-4
CDR3aa: CASSLGQVKEKLFF
CDR3nt: TGTGCCAGCAGCCTAGGACAGGTTAAAGAAAAACTGTTTTTT

d_gene: TRBD1
abundance: -
v_gene: TRBV7-2
j_gene: TRBJ2-7
CDR3aa: CASSLVEGAGYEQYF
CDR3nt: TGTGCCAGCAGCTTAGTTGAGGGGGCCGGCTACGAGCAGTACTTC

d_gene: TRBD2
abundance: -
v_gene: TRBV28
j_gene: TRBJ2-2
CDR3aa: CASSSISGGRPGELFF
CDR3nt: TGTGCCAGCAGCTCAATTAGCGGGGGGCGTCCCGGGGAGCTGTTTTTT

d_gene: TRBD1
abundance: -
v_gene: TRBV28
j_gene: TRBJ2-7
CDR3aa: CATSGTGLTYEQYF
CDR3nt: TGTGCCACCTCCGGGACAGGCCTTACCTACGAGCAGTACTTC

d_gene: TRBD1
abundance: -
v_gene: TRBV5-6
j_gene: TRBJ2-3
CDR3aa: CASSQSGQGTDTQYF
CDR3nt: TGTGCCAGCAGCCAGAGCGGACAGGGAACAGATACGCAGTATTTT

d_gene: TRBD1
abundance: -
v_gene: TRBV7-2
j_gene: TRBJ1-1
CDR3aa: CASSADRVTTEAFF
CDR3nt: TGTGCCAGCAGCGCGGACAGGGTTACCACTGAAGCTTTCTTT

d_gene: TRBD1
abundance: -
v_gene: TRBV2
j_gene: TRBJ1-4
CDR3aa: CASRARGTADEKLFF
CDR3nt: TGTGCCAGCAGGGCCCGCGGGACAGCTGATGAAAAACTGTTTTTT

d_gene: TRBD1
abundance: -
v_gene: TRBV6-6
j_gene: TRBJ1-3
CDR3aa: CASSPYDRGRSGNTIYF
CDR3nt: TGTGCCAGCAGTCCGTACGACAGGGGGAGGTCTGGAAACACCATATATTTT